The TCR beta chain described here comes from a study of blood T cells in healthy people across ages. Next came a second PCR, run for about 6 to 12 cycles, which used a sample-barcoded 5' primer along with a J-beta primer mix. TCRdb reprocessed the 5' RACE reads with MiXCR, giving one entry per CDR3 protein. This sample carries 450,000 to 700,000 distinct CDR3 sequences, roughly 28% of them seen once, and the ten largest clones take 15% to 20%. Germline V CDR1 and CDR2: MDHEN, SYDVKM. This CDR3 has 14 residues. With V trimmed by 6 bases and J by 4 bases, 5 bases remained unmatched. V gene TRBV28 combines with J gene TRBJ1-2; 10 positions match TRBD1. The receptor was derived from a woman in her 70s in good health. Source material: blood. CDR3 DNA sequence: TGTGCCAGCAGCGCCGGGACAGGGGTCTATGGCTACACCTTC. As protein: CASSAGTGVYGYTF.